The 6 T cell receptor beta chains below were found in one sample sequenced in a study of blood T cell repertoires in COVID-19. Method: immunoSEQ multiplex PCR; TCRdb's copy keeps in-frame clones and lacks some. In the table there are a few hundred thousand clones, approximately 90% of which are singletons. Sequenced material: PBMCs or T cells enriched from blood (not recorded which). These receptor sequences come from a woman aged 40 to 50 who had recovered from COVID-19.

The chain recombines TRBV11-2 with TRBJ2-7, with 7 bases matching TRBD1. J was trimmed by 3 bases and V by 5 bases; bases with no gene match: 10. Germline V lookup: CDR1 SGHAT, CDR2 FQNNGV. The CDR3 runs 15 residues. Here the CDR3 reads CASSHGTANRYEQYF. The CDR3 DNA reads as TGTGCCAGCAGCCACGGGACAGCGAACCGCTACGAGCAGTACTTC.

This chain joins TRBV5-1 and TRBJ2-3; 7 bases agree with TRBD1. The CDR3 is made up of 16 amino acids. Germline CDR1 SGHRS, CDR2 YFSETQ. V shed 5 bases, J shed 1 base, and the junction held 10 bases outside the gene matches. This chain's CDR3 is CASRAVPGGGTDTQYF. CDR3 DNA sequence: TGCGCCAGCAGAGCTGTACCAGGGGGTGGCACAGATACGCAGTATTTT.

This chain joins TRBV19 and TRBJ2-5; TRBD1 matches 7 bases. Germline CDR1 reads LNHDA; CDR2 reads SQIVND (reference sequence). The CDR3 runs to 15 residues. V gave up 8 bases and J gave up 2 bases; unmatched junction bases: 11. The CDR3 protein is CASAPRLTGQETQYF. The CDR3 bases are TGTGCCAGTGCTCCTAGATTGACAGGGCAAGAGACCCAGTACTTC.

This chain links TRBV27 with TRBJ2-7, with 9 bases fitting TRBD1. V gave up 5 bases and J gave up 2 bases; unmatched junction bases: 7. The germline CDR1 and CDR2 sequences are MNHEY and SMNVEV (reference sequence). The CDR3 has 15 amino acids. In DNA form, the CDR3 reads TGTGCCAGCAGTGCTTCGGGACAGGGTACCTACGAGCAGTACTTC. This translates into CASSASGQGTYEQYF.

The V and J genes are TRBV6-2 or TRBV6-3 and TRBJ2-1; 10 positions agree with TRBD2. From germline, CDR1 is MNHEY and CDR2 SVGEGT. The V gene end was trimmed by 1 base and the J gene end by 8 bases; junction bases not matched to a gene: 8. The CDR3 loop spans 16 amino acids. CDR3 coding DNA: TGTGCCAGCAGTTACTTTCTAGCGGGAGTATATGATGAGCAGTTCTTC. This translates into CASSYFLAGVYDEQFF.

The chain carries TRBV5-4 and TRBJ2-6, with a tentative D call TRBD2 (7 bases). Trimming took 4 bases from V and 4 from J, leaving 12 bases between them. CDR3 length: 15 amino acids. Germline CDR1 reads SGHNT; CDR2 reads YYREEE (reference sequence). CDR3 sequence: CASSGGGTGANVLTF. For the CDR3, the DNA is TGTGCCAGCAGCGGGGGGGGCACCGGGGCCAACGTCCTGACTTTC.